This T cell receptor beta chain was profiled in a study of vaccination and CD4 T cells after COVID-19 (dated by TCRdb to 2021 to 2024). Turning to the overall study: Every convalescent patient had a positive nasal swab PCR test for SARS-CoV-2, with mild disease in roughly 10 patients and severe disease in one. The convalescent cohort comprised six males and four females, including two Hispanic individuals, seven Caucasians, two Asians and one multiracial person. Participants got two doses of the Pfizer-BioNTech BNT162b2 vaccine (n=8) or two doses of the Moderna mRNA-1273 vaccine (n=2). Post-COVID blood samples were collected from convalescent patients a median of roughly 100 days after diagnosis, with a range of roughly 30 to 170 days. Post-vaccine blood samples were taken a median of around 70 days after the second vaccine dose, with a range of roughly 14 to 250 days. For stimulating the cultures, overlapping spike peptide pools were used, derived from SARS-CoV-2 as well as from the common cold coronaviruses HCoV-NL63, HCoV-OC43 and HCoV-229E. Control cultures received a CEFX viral epitope pool as the positive control, an HIV-1 Nef peptide pool as the negative control, or no peptide. In under twelve COVID-19 convalescent patients and a handful of infection-naive healthy vaccine recipients, researchers compared the spike-specific CD4+ TCR repertoire from before mRNA vaccination with the repertoire from after. The paper as a whole reports these results and caveats: In convalescent patients, a median around 90% of post-vaccine SARS-CoV-2-reactive clones were detected only after vaccination, and vaccine-specific priming was suggested by this finding. Relatively few convalescent patients were included in the study, and early timepoints after natural infection were not analyzed. Although the median number of SARS-CoV-2-reactive clonotypes went up from 21 after infection to approximately 40 after vaccination, the increase was not significant. Of the vaccine-specific clones in convalescent patients, 304 of 307, or nearly all, reacted only to SARS-CoV-2 spike and did not cross-react with common cold coronaviruses.

With respect to this clonotype: Its binding antigen is unknown. Base qualities are missing; no much larger clone stands one base away.

The method was PCR. At the Johns Hopkins FTIC core, DNA from the cultured CD4+ T cells underwent TCR sequencing with the Oncomine TCR Beta short-read assay. The QIAamp micro DNA kit was used to extract genomic DNA from the cultured CD4+ T cells. Oncomine TCR Beta libraries from cultured CD4+ T cells were pooled with unique dual indexes and sequenced on an Illumina iSeq 100. The authors' analysis ran thus. Non-productive sequences were removed, and CDR3s that did not start with C, did not end with F or W, or were shorter than 7 amino acids were discarded. The MANAFEST web application was used to identify antigen-specific clonotypes by comparing peptide-stimulated wells against reference wells and other culture wells. Positive clones required FDR below 0.05, an odds ratio above 5, and productive frequency above 0.1% in at least two of three replicate wells. A clonotype was classed as cross-reactive if the clonotype showed significant expansion both in SARS-CoV-2 spike wells and in at least one common cold coronavirus spike condition. CDR3 homology was assessed with Levenshtein distances (stringdist) and unrooted phylogenetic trees (ape) in R version 3.6.1. In TCRdb, the public reads were trimmed at Q25 with fastp and aligned with MiXCR, with productive beta chains retained. Rows merge per CDR3 protein into single entries with the most common DNA and genes. V and J calls and clone size were set by TCRdb, not the authors. Present in this sample are under 20,000 distinct CDR3 sequences, about 69% of which were seen just once. The ten largest make up about 20% of the sample.

The sample's treatment or condition, from its label and the paper: approximately 9-day PBMC culture with coronavirus spike peptide pools or control peptides (ViraFEST assay). The ViraFEST assay, used in the study, expanded antigen-specific T cells with peptide pools and then identified the expanded clonotypes through TCR sequencing. Positive SARS-CoV-2 PCR tests in the convalescent patients dated from March to December 2020, before Alpha, Beta and Delta variants emerged in the United States. Each well held about 2.2 million PBMCs cultured in IMDM containing roughly 5% human AB serum and 9 to 10 IU/ml IL-2, with about 9.4 ug/ml peptide pools added. Half of the culture medium was replaced with fresh IL-2-containing medium on days 3 and 7. After 10 to 11 days of culture, CD4+ T cells were isolated by negative selection with the EasySep CD4+ T cell isolation kit. Ficoll-Paque Plus gradient centrifugation was used to isolate PBMCs from whole blood, and the isolated PBMCs were then either used fresh or cryopreserved at -140C. In general, triplicate wells were set up for every culture condition.

Including the terminal cysteine and phenylalanine, the CDR3 comprises 11 residues. This entry keeps only the CDR3 DNA: 33 bases, framed from base 1. Trimming removed 2 bases from V and 6 bases from J, leaving 4 bases between the germline ends. The germline V gene encodes CDR1 MNHEY and CDR2 SVGEGT. The TCR comes from a human donor who had recovered from COVID-19. Sequencing was done on a sample of CD4+ T cells from blood, cultured in vitro. This chain is built from TRBV6-2 or TRBV6-3 and TRBJ1-2; the D gene is not confidently resolved. The CDR3 amino acid sequence is: CASSYTDGYTF. Here is the DNA: TGTGCCAGCAGTTACACGGATGGCTACACCTTC.